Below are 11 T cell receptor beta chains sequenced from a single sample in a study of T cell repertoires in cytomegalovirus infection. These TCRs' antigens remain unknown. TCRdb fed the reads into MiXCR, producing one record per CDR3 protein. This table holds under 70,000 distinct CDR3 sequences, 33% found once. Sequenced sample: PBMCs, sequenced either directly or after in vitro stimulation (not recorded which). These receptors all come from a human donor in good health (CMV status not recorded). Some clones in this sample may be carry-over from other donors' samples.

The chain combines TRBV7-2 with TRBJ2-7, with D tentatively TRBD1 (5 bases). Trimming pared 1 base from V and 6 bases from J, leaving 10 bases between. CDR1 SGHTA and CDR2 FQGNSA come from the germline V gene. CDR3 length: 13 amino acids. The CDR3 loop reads CASSLDPGFEQYF. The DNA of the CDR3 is TGTGCCAGCAGCTTAGACCCAGGGTTCGAGCAGTACTTC. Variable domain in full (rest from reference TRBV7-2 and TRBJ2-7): GAGVSQSPSNKVTEKGKDVELRCDPISGHTALYWYRQSLGQGLEFLIYFQGNSAPDKSGLPSDRFSAERTGGSVSTLTIQRTQQEDSAVYLCASSLDPGFEQYFGPGTRLTVT.

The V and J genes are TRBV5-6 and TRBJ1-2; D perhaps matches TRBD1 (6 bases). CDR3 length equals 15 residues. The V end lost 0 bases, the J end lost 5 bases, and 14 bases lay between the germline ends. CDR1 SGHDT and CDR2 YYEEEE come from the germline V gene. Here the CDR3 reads CASSLVSGEGYGYTF. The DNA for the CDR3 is TGTGCCAGCAGCTTGGTTTCAGGGGAAGGGTATGGCTACACCTTC.

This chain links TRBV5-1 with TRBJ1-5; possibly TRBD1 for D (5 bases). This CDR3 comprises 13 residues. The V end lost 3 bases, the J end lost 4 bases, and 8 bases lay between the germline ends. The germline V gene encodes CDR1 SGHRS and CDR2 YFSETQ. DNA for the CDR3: TGCGCCAGCAGCTGGACACCTAATCAGCCCCAGCATTTT. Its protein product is CASSWTPNQPQHF.

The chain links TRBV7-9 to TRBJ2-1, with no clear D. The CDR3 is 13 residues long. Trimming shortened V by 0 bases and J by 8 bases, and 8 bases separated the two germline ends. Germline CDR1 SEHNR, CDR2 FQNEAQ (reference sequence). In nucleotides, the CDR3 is TGTGCCAGCAGCTTAGCGCCTTTCGATGAGCAGTTCTTC. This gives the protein CASSLAPFDEQFF. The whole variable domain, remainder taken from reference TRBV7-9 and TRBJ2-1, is DTGVSQNPRHKITKRGQNVTFRCDPISEHNRLYWYRQTLGQGPEFLTYFQNEAQLEKSRLLSDRFSAERPKGSFSTLEIQRTEQGDSAMYLCASSLAPFDEQFFGPGTRLTVL.

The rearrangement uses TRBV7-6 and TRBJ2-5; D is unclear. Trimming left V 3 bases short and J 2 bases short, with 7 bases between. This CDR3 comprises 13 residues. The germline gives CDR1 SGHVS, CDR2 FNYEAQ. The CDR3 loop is CASSFFRQETQYF. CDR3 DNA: TGTGCCAGCAGCTTTTTTAGGCAAGAGACCCAGTACTTC.

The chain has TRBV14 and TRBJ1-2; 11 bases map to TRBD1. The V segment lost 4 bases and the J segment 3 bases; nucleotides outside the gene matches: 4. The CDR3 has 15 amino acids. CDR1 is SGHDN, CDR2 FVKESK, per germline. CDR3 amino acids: CASSPRDRGYYGYTF. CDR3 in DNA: TGTGCCAGCAGCCCGAGGGACAGGGGGTACTATGGCTACACCTTC.

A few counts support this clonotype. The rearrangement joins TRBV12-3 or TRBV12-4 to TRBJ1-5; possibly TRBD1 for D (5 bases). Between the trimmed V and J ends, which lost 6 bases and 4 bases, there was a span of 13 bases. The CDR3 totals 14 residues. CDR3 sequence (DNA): TGTGCCAGCAGCATCGGGACGGCTAATCAGCCCCAGCATTTT. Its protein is CASSIGTANQPQHF.

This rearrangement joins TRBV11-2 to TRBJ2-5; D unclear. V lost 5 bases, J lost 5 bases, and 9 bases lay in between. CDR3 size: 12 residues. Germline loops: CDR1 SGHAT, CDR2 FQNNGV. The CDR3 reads CASSVVGETQYF. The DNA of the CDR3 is TGTGCCAGCAGCGTAGTAGGGGAGACCCAGTACTTC.

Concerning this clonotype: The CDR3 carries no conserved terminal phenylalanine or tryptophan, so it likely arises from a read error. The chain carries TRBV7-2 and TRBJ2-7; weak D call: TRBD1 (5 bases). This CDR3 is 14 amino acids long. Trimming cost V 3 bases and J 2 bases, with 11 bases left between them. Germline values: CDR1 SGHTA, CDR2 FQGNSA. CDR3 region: CASSFVTGTYEQYL. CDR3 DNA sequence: TGTGCCAGCAGCTTTGTAACAGGCACCTACGAGCAGTACTTA.

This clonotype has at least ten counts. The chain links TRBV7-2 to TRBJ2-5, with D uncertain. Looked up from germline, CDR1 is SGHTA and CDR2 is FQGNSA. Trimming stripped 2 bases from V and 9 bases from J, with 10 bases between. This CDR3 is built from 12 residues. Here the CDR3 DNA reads TGTGCCAGCAGCTTATCCGGAAAGTCCCAGTACTTC. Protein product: CASSLSGKSQYF. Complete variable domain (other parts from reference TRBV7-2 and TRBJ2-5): GAGVSQSPSNKVTEKGKDVELRCDPISGHTALYWYRQSLGQGLEFLIYFQGNSAPDKSGLPSDRFSAERTGGSVSTLTIQRTQQEDSAVYLCASSLSGKSQYFGPGTRLLVL.

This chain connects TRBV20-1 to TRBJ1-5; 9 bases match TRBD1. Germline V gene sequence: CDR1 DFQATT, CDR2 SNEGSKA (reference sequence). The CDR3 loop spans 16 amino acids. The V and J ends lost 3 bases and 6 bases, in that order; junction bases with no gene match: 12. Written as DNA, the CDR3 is TGCAGTGCTAGCGAAAGCCAGAGACAGGGGGGTCAGCCCCAGCATTTT. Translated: CSASESQRQGGQPQHF.